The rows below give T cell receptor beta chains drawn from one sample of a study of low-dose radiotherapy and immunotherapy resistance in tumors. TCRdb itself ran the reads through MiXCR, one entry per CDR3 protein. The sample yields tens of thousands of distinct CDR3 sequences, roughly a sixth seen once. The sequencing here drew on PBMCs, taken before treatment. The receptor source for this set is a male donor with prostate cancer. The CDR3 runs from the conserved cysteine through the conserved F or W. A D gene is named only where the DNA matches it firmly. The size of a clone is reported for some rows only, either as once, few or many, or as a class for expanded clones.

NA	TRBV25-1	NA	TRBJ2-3	TGTGCCAGCAGAGGGTATGTCACAGATACGCAGTATTTT	CASRGYVTDTQYF
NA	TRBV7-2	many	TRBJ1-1	TGTGCCAGCAGCTTATCGGGGGGTGGGACTGAAGCTTTCTTT	CASSLSGGGTEAFF
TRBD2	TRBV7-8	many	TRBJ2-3	TGTGCCAGCAGCTTTGTTGGCGGGGGGTACACAGATACGCAGTATTTT	CASSFVGGGYTDTQYF
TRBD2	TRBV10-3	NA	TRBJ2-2	TGTGCCATCAGTGATGCGGGGGACACCGGGGAGCTGTTTTTT	CAISDAGDTGELFF
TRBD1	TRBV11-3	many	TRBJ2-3	TGTGCCAGCAGCCAGGACAGGGACACAGATACGCAGTATTTT	CASSQDRDTDTQYF
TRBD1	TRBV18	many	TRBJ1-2	TGTGCCAGCTCAGGACAGGGACTGGTCTATGGCTACACCTTC	CASSGQGLVYGYTF
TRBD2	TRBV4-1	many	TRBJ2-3	TGCGCCAGCAGCCGTCTCACGGGACTAGCGGGGAGCACAGATACGCAGTATTTT	CASSRLTGLAGSTDTQYF
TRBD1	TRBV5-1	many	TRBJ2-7	TGCGCCAGCAGCCGGGACAGGGCCTACGAGCAGTACTTC	CASSRDRAYEQYF
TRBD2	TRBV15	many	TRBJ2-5	TGTGCCACCAGCAGCCCTTTTTGGACTAGCGGGGGGGTAGAGACCCAGTACTTC	CATSSPFWTSGGVETQYF
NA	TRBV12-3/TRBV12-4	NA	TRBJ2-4	TGTGCCAGCAGTTTAGTGGAGGACATTCAGTACTTC	CASSLVEDIQYF
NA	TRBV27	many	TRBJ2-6	TGTGCCAGCGTCTTTGCCCGCAGGAAGGATGGGTTGTCTGGGGCCAACGTCCTGACTTTC	CASVFARRKDGLSGANVLTF
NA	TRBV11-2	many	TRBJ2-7	TGTGCCAGCAGCCCGCACCCTGGGACAAGGGATGCCTACGAGCAGTACTTC	CASSPHPGTRDAYEQYF
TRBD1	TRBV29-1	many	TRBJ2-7	TGCAGCGCCATTCGACAGGGCTCCTACGAGCAGTACTTC	CSAIRQGSYEQYF
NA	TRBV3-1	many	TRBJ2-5	TGTGCCAGCAGCCGACAGACAAACCAAGAGACCCAGTACTTC	CASSRQTNQETQYF
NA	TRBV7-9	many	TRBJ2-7	TGTGCCAGCAGCTCCCAGGGGGGGGGATCCTACGAGCAGTACTTC	CASSSQGGGSYEQYF
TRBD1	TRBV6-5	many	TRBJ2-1	TGTGCCAGCAGTCGCGGACAGGGAGAGCAGTTCTTC	CASSRGQGEQFF
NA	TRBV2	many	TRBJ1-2	TGTGCCAGCAGTGAAGGAGGGAACCCTCATGGCTACACCTTC	CASSEGGNPHGYTF
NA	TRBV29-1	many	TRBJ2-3	TGCAGCGTCCAGGGGTGGGGGGCAGATACGCAGTATTTT	CSVQGWGADTQYF
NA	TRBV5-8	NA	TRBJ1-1	TGTGCCAGCAGCTTTCGGTTGACTGAAGCTTTCTTT	CASSFRLTEAFF
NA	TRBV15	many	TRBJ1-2	TGTGCCACCAGCAGAGATCGGCTACGTGGCTACACCTTC	CATSRDRLRGYTF
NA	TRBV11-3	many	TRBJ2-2	TGTGCCAGCAGCACCTACTTAAGCACCGGGGAGCTGTTTTTT	CASSTYLSTGELFF
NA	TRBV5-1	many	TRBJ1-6	TGCGCCAGCAGCGTGGACCCCGGGGGTAAGAATTCACCCCTCCACTTT	CASSVDPGGKNSPLHF
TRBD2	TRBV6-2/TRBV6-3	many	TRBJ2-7	TGTGCCAGCAGTTACCAACCGTGGCGGGGGGGGAGCTCCTACGAGCAGTACTTC	CASSYQPWRGGSSYEQYF
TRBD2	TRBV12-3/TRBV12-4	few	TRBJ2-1	TGTGCCAGCAGTGGCCTCCCGGGACTAGATCCGTCCTACAATGAGCAGTTCTTC	CASSGLPGLDPSYNEQFF
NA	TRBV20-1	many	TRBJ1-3	TGCAGTGCTAGAAGCCAGGGGGGAAACACCATATATTTT	CSARSQGGNTIYF
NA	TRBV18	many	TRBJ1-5	TGTGCCAGCTCACCGAGCGGGACAAGTAATAATCAGCCCCAGCATTTT	CASSPSGTSNNQPQHF
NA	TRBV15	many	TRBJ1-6	TGTGCCACCAGCATAGCACCGGGACTGAGTACGAATTCACCCCTCCACTTT	CATSIAPGLSTNSPLHF
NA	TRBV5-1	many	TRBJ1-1	TGCGCCAGCAGTCAGGCCGGGAGTAACATGAACACTGAAGCTTTCTTT	CASSQAGSNMNTEAFF
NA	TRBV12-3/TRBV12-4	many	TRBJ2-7	TGTGCCAGCAGTTTATTTGGCCCTGCCCATGAGCAGTACTTC	CASSLFGPAHEQYF
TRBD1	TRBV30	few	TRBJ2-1	TGTGCCTGGAACAGGGGGCCCGACAATGAGCAGTTCTTC	CAWNRGPDNEQFF
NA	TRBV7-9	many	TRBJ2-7	TGTGCCAGCAGCCGAGGGGACGAGCAGTACTTC	CASSRGDEQYF
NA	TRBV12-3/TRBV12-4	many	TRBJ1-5	TGTGCCAGCAGTGGCCGGGCGTCGGGACAGCCCCAGCATTTT	CASSGRASGQPQHF
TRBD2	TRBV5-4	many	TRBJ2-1	TGTGCCAGCAGCTTGGAGGGCGGGGGTTACAATGAGCAGTTCTTC	CASSLEGGGYNEQFF
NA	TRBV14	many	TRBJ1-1	TGTGCCAGCAGCCCTCCTGGAAGAATCTGGGACCCTGAAGCTTTCTTT	CASSPPGRIWDPEAFF
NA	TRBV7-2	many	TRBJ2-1	TGTGCCAGCAGCTGGAGGGGTTACAATGAGCAGTTCTTC	CASSWRGYNEQFF
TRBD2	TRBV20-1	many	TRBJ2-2	TGCAGTGCTAGAGATCCGGGGGGGGCGAGCACCGGGGAGCTGTTTTTT	CSARDPGGASTGELFF
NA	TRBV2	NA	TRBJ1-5	TGTGCCAGCAGACAACCGGGGGGGAATCAGCCCCAGCATTTT	CASRQPGGNQPQHF
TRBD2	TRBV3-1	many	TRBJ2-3	TGTGCCAGCAGCCAAGGACCAGCGGGGGTCACAGATACGCAGTATTTT	CASSQGPAGVTDTQYF
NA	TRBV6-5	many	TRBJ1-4	TGTGCCAGCAGCCCAGGTCTACGAGGTGAAAAACTGTTTTTT	CASSPGLRGEKLFF
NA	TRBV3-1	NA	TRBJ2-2	TGTGCCAGCAACCATATGACGGGGTTGGCCGGGGAGCTGTTTTTT	CASNHMTGLAGELFF
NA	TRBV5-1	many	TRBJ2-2	TGCGCCAGCAGCTTGGGACAGCTTAGCGGGGAGCTGTTTTTT	CASSLGQLSGELFF
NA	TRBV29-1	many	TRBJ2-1	TGCAGCGTTGTGTCGGGGAATGAGCAGTTCTTC	CSVVSGNEQFF